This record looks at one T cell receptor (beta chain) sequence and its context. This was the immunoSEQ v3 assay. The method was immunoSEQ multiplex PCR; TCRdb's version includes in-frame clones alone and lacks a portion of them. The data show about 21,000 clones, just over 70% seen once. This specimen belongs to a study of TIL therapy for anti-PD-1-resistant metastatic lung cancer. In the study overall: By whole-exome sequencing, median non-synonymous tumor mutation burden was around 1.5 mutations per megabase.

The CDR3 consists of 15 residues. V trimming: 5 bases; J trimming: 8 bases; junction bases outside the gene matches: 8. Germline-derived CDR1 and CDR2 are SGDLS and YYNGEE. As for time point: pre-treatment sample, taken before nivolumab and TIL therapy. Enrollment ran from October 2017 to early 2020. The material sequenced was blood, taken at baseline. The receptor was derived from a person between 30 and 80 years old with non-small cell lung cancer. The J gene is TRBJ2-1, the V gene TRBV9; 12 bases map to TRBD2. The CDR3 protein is CASSKGTSGWHEQFF. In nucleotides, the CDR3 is TGTGCCAGCAGTAAAGGGACTAGCGGGTGGCATGAGCAGTTCTTC.